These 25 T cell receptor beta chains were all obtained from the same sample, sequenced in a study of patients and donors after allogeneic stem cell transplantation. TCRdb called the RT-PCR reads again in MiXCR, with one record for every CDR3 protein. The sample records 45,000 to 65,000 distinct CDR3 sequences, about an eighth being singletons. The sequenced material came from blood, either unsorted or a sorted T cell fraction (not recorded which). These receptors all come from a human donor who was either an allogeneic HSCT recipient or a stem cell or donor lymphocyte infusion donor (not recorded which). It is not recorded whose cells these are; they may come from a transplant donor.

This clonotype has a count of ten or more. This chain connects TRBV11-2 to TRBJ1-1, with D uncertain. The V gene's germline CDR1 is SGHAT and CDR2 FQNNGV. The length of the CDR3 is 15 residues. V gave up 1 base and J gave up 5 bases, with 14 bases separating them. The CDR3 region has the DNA TGTGCCAGCAGCTTAGGAGGTGTTTGGGGAACTGAAGCTTTCTTT. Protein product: CASSLGGVWGTEAFF.

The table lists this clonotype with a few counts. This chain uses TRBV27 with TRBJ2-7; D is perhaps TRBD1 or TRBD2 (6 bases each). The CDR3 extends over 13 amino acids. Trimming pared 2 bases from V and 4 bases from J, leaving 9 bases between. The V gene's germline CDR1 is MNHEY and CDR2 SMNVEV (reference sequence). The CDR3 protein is CASSLTGAYEQYF. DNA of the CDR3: TGTGCCAGCAGTTTAACGGGGGCTTACGAGCAGTACTTC.

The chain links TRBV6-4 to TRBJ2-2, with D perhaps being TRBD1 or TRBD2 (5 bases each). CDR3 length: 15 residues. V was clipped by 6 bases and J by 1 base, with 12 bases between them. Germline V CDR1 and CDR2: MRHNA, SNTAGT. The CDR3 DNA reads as TGTGCCAGCAGCAGGGAGATAGAGAACACCGGGGAGCTGTTTTTT. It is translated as CASSREIENTGELFF.

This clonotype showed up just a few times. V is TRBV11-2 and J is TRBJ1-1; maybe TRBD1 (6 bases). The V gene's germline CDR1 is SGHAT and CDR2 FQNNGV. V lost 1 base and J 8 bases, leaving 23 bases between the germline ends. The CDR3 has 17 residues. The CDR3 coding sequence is TGTGCCAGCAGCTTAGTCCCCCCCGGGGGGCCTCTACTAGAAGCTTTCTTT. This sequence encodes CASSLVPPGGPLLEAFF.

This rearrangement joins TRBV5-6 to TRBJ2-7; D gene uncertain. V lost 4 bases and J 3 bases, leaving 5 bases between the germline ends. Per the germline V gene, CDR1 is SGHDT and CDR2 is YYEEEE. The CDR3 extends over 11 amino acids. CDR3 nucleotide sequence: TGTGCCAGCAGCGACCTCTACGAGCAGTACTTC. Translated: CASSDLYEQYF.

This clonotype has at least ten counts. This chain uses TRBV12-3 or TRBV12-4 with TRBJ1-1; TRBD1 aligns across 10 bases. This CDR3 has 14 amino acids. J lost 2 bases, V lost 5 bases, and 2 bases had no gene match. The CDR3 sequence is CASSPTGGNTEAFF. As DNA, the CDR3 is TGTGCCAGCAGTCCGACAGGGGGCAACACTGAAGCTTTCTTT.

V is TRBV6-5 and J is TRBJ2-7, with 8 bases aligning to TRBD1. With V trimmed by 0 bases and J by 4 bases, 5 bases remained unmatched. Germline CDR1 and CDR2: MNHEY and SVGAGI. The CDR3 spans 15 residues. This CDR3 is CASSYSIGTGYEQYF. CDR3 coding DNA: TGTGCCAGCAGTTACTCGATCGGGACAGGATACGAGCAGTACTTC.

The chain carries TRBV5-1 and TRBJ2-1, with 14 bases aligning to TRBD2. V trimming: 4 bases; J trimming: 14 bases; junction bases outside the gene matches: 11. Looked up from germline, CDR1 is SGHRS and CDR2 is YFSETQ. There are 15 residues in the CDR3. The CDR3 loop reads CASSLVGLAGDGEFF. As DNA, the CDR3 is TGCGCCAGCAGCCTGGTGGGACTAGCGGGAGACGGTGAGTTCTTC. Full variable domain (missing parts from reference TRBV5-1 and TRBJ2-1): KAGVTQTPRYLIKTRGQQVTLSCSPISGHRSVSWYQQTPGQGLQFLFEYFSETQRNKGNFPGRFSGRQFSNSRSEMNVSTLELGDSALYLCASSLVGLAGDGEFFGPGTRLTVL.

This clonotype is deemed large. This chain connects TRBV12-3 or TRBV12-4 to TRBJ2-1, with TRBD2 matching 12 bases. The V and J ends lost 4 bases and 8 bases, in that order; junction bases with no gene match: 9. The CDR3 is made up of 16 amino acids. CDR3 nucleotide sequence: TGTGCCAGCAGTTCCCCTCCTAGCGGGAGGGGGGATGAGCAGTTCTTC. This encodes CASSSPPSGRGDEQFF.

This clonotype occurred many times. The CDR3 region has the DNA TGTGCCAGCAGCCAAGGGGGGACTAGCGGGAGTCCCCAAGAGACCCAGTACTTC. The encoded protein is CASSQGGTSGSPQETQYF. The V gene is TRBV4-2, the J gene TRBJ2-5, with TRBD2 matching over 14 bases. The CDR3 spans 18 residues. Looked up from germline, CDR1 is LGHNA and CDR2 is YNFKEQ. J lost 1 base, V lost 1 base, and 5 bases had no gene match.

CDR3 DNA: TGTGCCAGCAGTTGGGGGTGGAAACTAGGGAACATTCAGTACTTC. Translation: CASSWGWKLGNIQYF. The V gene is TRBV6-5, the J gene TRBJ2-4, with D tentatively TRBD1 or TRBD2 (5 bases each). From germline, CDR1 is MNHEY and CDR2 SVGAGI. V was shortened by 4 bases and J by 7 bases, with 17 bases between the two germline ends. The CDR3 runs 15 residues.

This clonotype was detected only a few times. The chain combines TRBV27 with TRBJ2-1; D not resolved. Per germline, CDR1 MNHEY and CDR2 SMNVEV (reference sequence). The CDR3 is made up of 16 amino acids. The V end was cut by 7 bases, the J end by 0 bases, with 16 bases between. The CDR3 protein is CASNLFGKSSYNEQFF. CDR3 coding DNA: TGTGCCAGCAATCTTTTTGGTAAGAGCTCCTACAATGAGCAGTTCTTC.

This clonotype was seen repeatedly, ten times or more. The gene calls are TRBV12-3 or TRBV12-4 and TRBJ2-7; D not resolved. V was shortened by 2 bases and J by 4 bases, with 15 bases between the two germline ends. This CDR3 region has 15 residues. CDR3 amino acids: CASSLRPGYLYEQYF. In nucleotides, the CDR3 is TGTGCCAGCAGTTTACGTCCAGGTTATTTGTACGAGCAGTACTTC.

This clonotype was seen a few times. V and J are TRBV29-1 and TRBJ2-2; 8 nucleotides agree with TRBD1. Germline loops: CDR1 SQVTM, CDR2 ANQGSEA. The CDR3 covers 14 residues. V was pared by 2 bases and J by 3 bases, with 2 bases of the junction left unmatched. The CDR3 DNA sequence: TGCAGCGTTGAACAGGGGGCTGACACCGGGGAGCTGTTTTTT. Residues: CSVEQGADTGELFF.

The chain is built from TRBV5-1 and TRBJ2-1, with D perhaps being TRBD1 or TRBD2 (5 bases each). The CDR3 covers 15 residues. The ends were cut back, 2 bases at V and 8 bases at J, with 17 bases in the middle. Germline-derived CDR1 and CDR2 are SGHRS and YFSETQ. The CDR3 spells CASSFRDHEGDEQFF. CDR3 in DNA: TGCGCCAGCAGCTTCCGGGACCACGAGGGCGATGAGCAGTTCTTC.

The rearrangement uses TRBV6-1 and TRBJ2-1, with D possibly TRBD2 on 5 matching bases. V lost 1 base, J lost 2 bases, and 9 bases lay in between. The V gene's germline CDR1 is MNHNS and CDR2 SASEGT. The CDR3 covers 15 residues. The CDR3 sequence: CASSEGGSAYNEQFF. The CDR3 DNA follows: TGTGCCAGCAGTGAAGGTGGGAGTGCCTACAATGAGCAGTTCTTC.

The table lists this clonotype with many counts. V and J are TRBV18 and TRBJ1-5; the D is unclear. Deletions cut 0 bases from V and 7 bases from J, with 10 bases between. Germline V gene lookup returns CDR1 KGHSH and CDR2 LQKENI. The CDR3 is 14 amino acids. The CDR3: CASSPPSDPQPQHF. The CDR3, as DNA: TGTGCCAGCTCACCACCTTCAGACCCGCAGCCCCAGCATTTT.

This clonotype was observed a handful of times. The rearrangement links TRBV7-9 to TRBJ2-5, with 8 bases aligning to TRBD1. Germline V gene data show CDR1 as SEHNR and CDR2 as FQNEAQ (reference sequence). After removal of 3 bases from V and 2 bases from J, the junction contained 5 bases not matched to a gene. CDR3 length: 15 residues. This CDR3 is CASSFEGQAQETQYF. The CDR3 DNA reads TGTGCCAGCAGCTTCGAGGGACAGGCTCAAGAGACCCAGTACTTC.

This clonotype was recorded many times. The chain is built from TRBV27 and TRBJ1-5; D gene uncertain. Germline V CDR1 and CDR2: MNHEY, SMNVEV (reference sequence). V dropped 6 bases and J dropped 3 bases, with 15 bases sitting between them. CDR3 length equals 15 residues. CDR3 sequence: CASRGPGRINQPQHF. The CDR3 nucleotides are TGTGCCAGCAGGGGTCCTGGCCGAATCAATCAGCCCCAGCATTTT.

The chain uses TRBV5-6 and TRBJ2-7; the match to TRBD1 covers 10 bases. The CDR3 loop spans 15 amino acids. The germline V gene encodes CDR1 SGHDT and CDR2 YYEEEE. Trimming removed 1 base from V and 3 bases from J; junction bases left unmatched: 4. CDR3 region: CASSLIGDRGYEQYF. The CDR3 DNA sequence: TGTGCCAGCAGCTTGATCGGGGACAGGGGCTACGAGCAGTACTTC.

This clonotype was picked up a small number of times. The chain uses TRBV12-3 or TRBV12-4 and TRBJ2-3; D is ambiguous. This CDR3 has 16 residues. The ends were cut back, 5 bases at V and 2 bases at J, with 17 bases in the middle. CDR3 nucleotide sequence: TGTGCCAGCAGTGCCATTCGACCCGATTCCACAGATACGCAGTATTTT. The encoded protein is CASSAIRPDSTDTQYF.

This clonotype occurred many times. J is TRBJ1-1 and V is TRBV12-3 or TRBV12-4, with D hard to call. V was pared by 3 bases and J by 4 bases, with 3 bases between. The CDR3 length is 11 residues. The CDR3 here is CASSFGTEAFF. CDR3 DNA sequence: TGTGCCAGCAGTTTTGGCACTGAAGCTTTCTTT.

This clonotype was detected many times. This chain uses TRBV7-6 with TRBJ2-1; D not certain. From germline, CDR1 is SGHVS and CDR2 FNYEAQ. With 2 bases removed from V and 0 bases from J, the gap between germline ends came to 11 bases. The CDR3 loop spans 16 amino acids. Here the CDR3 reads CASSLLLSNSYNEQFF. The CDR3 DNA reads TGTGCCAGCAGCTTATTACTATCAAACTCCTACAATGAGCAGTTCTTC. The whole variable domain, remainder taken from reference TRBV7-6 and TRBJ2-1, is GAGVSQSPRYKVTKRGQDVALRCDPISGHVSLYWYRQALGQGPEFLTYFNYEAQQDKSGLPNDRFSAERPEGSISTLTIQRTEQRDSAMYRCASSLLLSNSYNEQFFGPGTRLTVL.

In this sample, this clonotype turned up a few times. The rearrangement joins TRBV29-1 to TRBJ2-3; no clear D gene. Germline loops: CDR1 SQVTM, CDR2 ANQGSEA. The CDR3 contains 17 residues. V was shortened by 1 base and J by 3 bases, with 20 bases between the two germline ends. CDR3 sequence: CSVEALGPPGHTDTQYF. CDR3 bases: TGCAGCGTTGAAGCTCTGGGCCCCCCAGGCCATACAGATACGCAGTATTTT.

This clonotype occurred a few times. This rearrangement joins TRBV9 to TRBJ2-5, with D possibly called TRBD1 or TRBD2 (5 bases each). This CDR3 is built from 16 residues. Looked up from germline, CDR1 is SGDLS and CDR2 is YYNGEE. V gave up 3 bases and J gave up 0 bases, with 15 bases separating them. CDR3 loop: CASSARHGGHQETQYF. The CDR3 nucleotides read TGTGCCAGCAGCGCCCGGCATGGGGGACACCAAGAGACCCAGTACTTC.